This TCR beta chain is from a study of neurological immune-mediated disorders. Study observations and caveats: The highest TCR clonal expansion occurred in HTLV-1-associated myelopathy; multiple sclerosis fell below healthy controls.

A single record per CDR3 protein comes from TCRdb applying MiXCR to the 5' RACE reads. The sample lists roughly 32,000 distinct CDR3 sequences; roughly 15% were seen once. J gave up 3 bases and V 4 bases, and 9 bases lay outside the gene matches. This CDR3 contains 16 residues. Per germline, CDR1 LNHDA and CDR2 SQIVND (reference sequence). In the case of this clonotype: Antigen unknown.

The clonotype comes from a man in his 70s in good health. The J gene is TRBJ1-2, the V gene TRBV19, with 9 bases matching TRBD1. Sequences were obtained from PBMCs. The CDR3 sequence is CASSTTWGQGDYGYTF. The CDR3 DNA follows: TGTGCCAGTAGTACCACTTGGGGACAGGGCGACTATGGCTACACCTTC.